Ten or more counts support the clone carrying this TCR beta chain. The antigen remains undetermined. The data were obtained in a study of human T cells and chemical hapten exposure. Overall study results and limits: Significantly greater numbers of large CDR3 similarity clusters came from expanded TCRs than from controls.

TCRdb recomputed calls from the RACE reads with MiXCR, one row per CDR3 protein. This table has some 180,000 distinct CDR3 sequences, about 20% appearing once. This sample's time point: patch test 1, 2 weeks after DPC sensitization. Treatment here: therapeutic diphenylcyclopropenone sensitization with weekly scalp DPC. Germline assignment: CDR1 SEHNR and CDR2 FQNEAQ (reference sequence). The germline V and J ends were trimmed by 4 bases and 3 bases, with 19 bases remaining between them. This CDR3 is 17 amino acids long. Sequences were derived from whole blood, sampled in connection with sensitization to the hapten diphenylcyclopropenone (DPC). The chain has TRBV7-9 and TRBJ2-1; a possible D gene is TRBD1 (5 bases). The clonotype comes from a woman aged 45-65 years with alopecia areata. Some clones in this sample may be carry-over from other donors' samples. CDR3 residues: CASSSKPPDTFYNEQFF. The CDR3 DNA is TGTGCCAGCAGCTCCAAACCCCCGGACACCTTCTACAATGAGCAGTTCTTC.